This T cell receptor beta chain emerged from a study of T cells in Graves' hyperthyroidism and ophthalmopathy. This clonotype was recorded many times. Template material for amplifying TCR beta CDR3 regions consisted of RNA transcripts. First-round RT-PCR of the TCR CDR3 relied on the HTBI primer set. Via MiXCR, TCRdb re-called the multiplex PCR reads, giving one row per CDR3 protein. The sample includes 600,000 or so distinct CDR3 sequences, 14% seen only once; the top ten take around 7%. There are 15 residues in the CDR3. Trimming took 4 bases from V and 0 from J, leaving 13 bases between them. The source material was blood. This chain links TRBV12-3 or TRBV12-4 with TRBJ2-7; a weak D match, TRBD2 (6 bases). The source is a young woman with Graves' ophthalmopathy. Here the CDR3 DNA reads TGTGCCAGCAGTTCGGGCGGGAAAGCCTCCTACGAGCAGTACTTC. It yields the protein CASSSGGKASYEQYF.